This TCR beta chain was retrieved from a study of T cell responses to AZD1222 COVID-19 vaccine. Study at large: Recipients boosted at about 4 weeks or about 12 weeks are pooled. Study observations and caveats: With dominance at 160-218 and 743-854, vaccine-associated CD4 TCRs spanned spike. Of spike-specific TCRs, nearly half reportedly target regions left unmutated in variants. At baseline, just five or six AZD1222 recipients tested seropositive.

Germline V gene sequence: CDR1 SGHTA, CDR2 FQGNSA. V was shortened by 2 bases and J by 1 base, with 20 bases between the two germline ends. The CDR3 has 18 residues. This table comes from immunoSEQ multiplex PCR, and its TCRdb copy is limited to in-frame clones, with some not included. The sample gives some 130,000 clones, about 91% of which show up once; approximately 2.5% is in the top ten. In the case of this clone: Antigen specificity is unknown.

The material sequenced was peripheral blood, taken on day 0 of AZD1222 vaccination. This clonotype was obtained from an adult in good health. The chain is built from TRBV7-2 and TRBJ1-1; D unresolved. The CDR3: CASSLTRDLGRENTEAFF. In nucleotides, the CDR3 is TGTGCCAGCAGCTTAACCCGAGACTTAGGTAGGGAGAACACTGAAGCTTTCTTT.